This TCR beta chain came from a study of shared clonotypes between healthy human individuals. About the study: Each donor's CD4 naive and CD4 memory cells filled three plates apiece, CD8 naive two, and CD8 memory one. General study results and limits: Sampling included only blood; tissue repertoires likely differ. Some naive CD4 clonotypes, 4% to 6%, turned up in common across several donors.

For every subset, genomic DNA was evenly distributed across several immunoSEQ plates. Assay used: immunoSEQ multiplex PCR; TCRdb lists only in-frame clones, some missing. This table has under 850,000 clones, 80% to 95% appearing once. Points on this clone: What it recognizes is unknown. Other DNA sequences from this sample encode an identical CDR3 as well.

Terminally differentiated effector memory CD45RA+ cells were left out of the naive CD8 fraction, which was CD45RO-negative and positively selected for CCR7. CDR1 and CDR2 from the germline V gene are MNHEY and SMNVEV (reference sequence). Trimming took 5 bases from V and 5 from J, leaving 10 bases between them. CDR3 length equals 12 residues. This chain connects TRBV27 to TRBJ2-7, with a weak D call TRBD2 (5 bases). Sequenced: naive CD8+ T cells sorted from blood. The receptor's source is a man younger than 40 in good health. DNA of the CDR3: TGTGCCAGCAGTCTTATCGGGGACGAGCAGTACTTC. It specifies CASSLIGDEQYF.